The 30 T cell receptor beta chains below all came from one sample that was sequenced in a study of regulatory T cells in long-lasting Graves disease. Time point indicated: newly diagnosed GD, antithyroid drugs for less than 3 months. Making the TCR library involved RNA that had been extracted from PBMCs. The authors built TCR beta libraries using iRepertoire HTBI primers and Arm-PCR of CDR3 regions. TCRdb reanalysed the multiplex PCR reads using MiXCR and keeps one entry per CDR3 protein. The sample has a few hundred thousand distinct CDR3 sequences, 12% to 15% seen once; the top ten hold approximately 19%. This sample was also put to use in a study of T cells in Graves' hyperthyroidism and ophthalmopathy.

The material was peripheral blood mononuclear cells (PBMCs), obtained at new diagnosis, from a patient treated with antithyroid drugs. The source is a woman in her forties or fifties with Graves disease.

This clonotype showed up just a few times. CDR3 DNA: TGCAGTGCTAGACGCACCGGACACCTTAGCAATCAGCCCCAGCATTTT. Translation: CSARRTGHLSNQPQHF. This rearrangement joins TRBV20-1 to TRBJ1-5; D might be TRBD1 (5 bases). Per germline, CDR1 DFQATT and CDR2 SNEGSKA (reference sequence). V was pared by 2 bases and J by 0 bases, with 14 bases between. The CDR3 extends over 16 amino acids.

This clonotype was observed at least ten times. The genes are TRBV5-1 and TRBJ2-3; no reliable D call. Trimming stripped 3 bases from V and 4 bases from J, with 3 bases between. In germline, CDR1 is SGHRS, CDR2 YFSETQ. CDR3 length: 11 amino acids. The CDR3 DNA sequence: TGCGCCAGCAGCTCGGCAGATACGCAGTATTTT. Amino acids: CASSSADTQYF.

This clonotype was seen more than once but under ten times. The J gene is TRBJ1-1, the V gene TRBV10-3; 9 bases agree with TRBD1. Per germline, CDR1 ENHRY and CDR2 SYGVKD. The CDR3 spans 18 residues. Germline trimming cut 7 bases from V and 6 bases from J; bases unmatched to any gene: 21. Here the CDR3 DNA reads TGTGCCATCACCAACCGCTTACTCTCCGGGACAGGGAAGTCTGAAGCTTTCTTT. Its translation: CAITNRLLSGTGKSEAFF.

The chain couples TRBV6-1 to TRBJ2-7, with D possibly TRBD1 on 6 matching bases. Trimming removed 3 bases from V and 4 bases from J, with 13 bases in between. The CDR3 is 14 residues long. Germline assignment: CDR1 MNHNS and CDR2 SASEGT. In nucleotides, the CDR3 is TGTGCCAGCAGTGAGGACAGCAGAACTTACGAGCAGTACTTC. This encodes CASSEDSRTYEQYF.

This clonotype was observed at least ten times. The J gene is TRBJ2-1, the V gene TRBV11-2; 8 bases align to TRBD2. V trimming: 5 bases; J trimming: 6 bases; junction bases outside the gene matches: 9. The germline V gene encodes CDR1 SGHAT and CDR2 FQNNGV. The CDR3 has 15 amino acids. CDR3 nucleotide sequence: TGTGCCAGCAGCCCCCAGAGCGGGAGAGTCAATGAGCAGTTCTTC. Protein sequence: CASSPQSGRVNEQFF.

This clonotype was seen at least ten times. The rearrangement links TRBV11-2 to TRBJ1-2, with D possibly matching TRBD1 (6 bases). V gave up 5 bases and J gave up 6 bases, with 13 bases separating them. This CDR3 comprises 13 residues. Germline V gene lookup returns CDR1 SGHAT and CDR2 FQNNGV. The CDR3 spells CASSPTRTDGYTF. CDR3 nucleotides: TGTGCCAGCAGCCCGACCCGGACAGATGGCTACACCTTC.

The chain has TRBV5-1 and TRBJ2-2, with D tentatively TRBD2 (6 bases). The CDR3 sequence is 14 residues long. Looked up from germline, CDR1 is SGHRS and CDR2 is YFSETQ. Trimming removed 5 bases from V and 5 bases from J, with 13 bases in between. CDR3 region: CASRSRRETGELFF. The CDR3 nucleotides read TGCGCCAGCAGATCCCGGCGGGAAACCGGGGAGCTGTTTTTT. Using reference TRBV5-1 and TRBJ2-2 for the parts outside the CDR3, the full variable domain is KAGVTQTPRYLIKTRGQQVTLSCSPISGHRSVSWYQQTPGQGLQFLFEYFSETQRNKGNFPGRFSGRQFSNSRSEMNVSTLELGDSALYLCASRSRRETGELFFGEGSRLTVL.

This clonotype was recorded at least ten times. The J gene is TRBJ1-2, the V gene TRBV2, with D maybe TRBD1 (6 bases). This CDR3 region has 15 residues. Germline V gives CDR1 SNHLY, CDR2 FYNNEI. Trimming shortened V by 9 bases and J by 6 bases, and 23 bases separated the two germline ends. The CDR3 coding sequence is TGTGCCAGTACCGATTACAGGGACGGTGGAAATGGCTACACCTTC. Its translation: CASTDYRDGGNGYTF. The full variable domain, completed using reference TRBV2 and TRBJ1-2, is EPEVTQTPSHQVTQMGQEVILRCVPISNHLYFYWYRQILGQKVEFLVSFYNNEISEKSEIFDDQFSVERPDGSNFTLKIRSTKLEDSAMYFCASTDYRDGGNGYTFGSGTRLTVV.

This clonotype was counted at least ten times. The chain combines TRBV5-1 with TRBJ2-2, with D unresolved. V gave up 2 bases and J gave up 3 bases, with 11 bases separating them. Germline V gene data show CDR1 as SGHRS and CDR2 as YFSETQ. The CDR3 sequence is 15 residues long. The CDR3 loop reads CASSFRLGHTGELFF. The DNA for the CDR3 is TGCGCCAGCAGCTTTCGGCTGGGCCACACCGGGGAGCTGTTTTTT.

The V and J genes are TRBV18 and TRBJ2-3; 10 nucleotides align to TRBD2. V was clipped by 5 bases and J by 1 base; unmatched bases: 12. The CDR3 has 18 amino acids. CDR1 and CDR2 (germline): KGHSH, LQKENI. This CDR3 is CASSSVATGTSGTDTQYF. For the CDR3, the DNA is TGTGCCAGCTCATCAGTAGCCACCGGGACTAGCGGCACAGATACGCAGTATTTT.

This clonotype was seen ten or more times. The rearrangement links TRBV7-3 to TRBJ2-1; D is unresolved. Looked up from germline, CDR1 is SGHTA and CDR2 is FQGTGA. The CDR3 sequence is 15 residues long. Trimming took off 2 bases at V and 1 base at J, with 9 bases between the two ends. The CDR3, as DNA: TGTGCCAGCAGCTTATTTGTCAGTTCCTACAATGAGCAGTTCTTC. It translates to CASSLFVSSYNEQFF.

The sample holds many counts of this clonotype. The chain joins TRBV6-1 to TRBJ2-7; TRBD2 matches 8 bases. The junction had 8 bases not matched to a gene; V was cut back by 9 bases and J by 1 base. Germline-derived CDR1 and CDR2 are MNHNS and SASEGT. The CDR3 runs 14 residues. The CDR3 DNA reads TGTGCCAGTCGAACTAGCGGACTATCCTACGAGCAGTACTTC. Translating it yields CASRTSGLSYEQYF.

The table lists this clonotype with many counts. The chain employs TRBV30 and TRBJ2-7; TRBD1 aligns across 9 bases. CDR1 is GTSNPN, CDR2 SVGIG, per germline (reference sequence). After removal of 4 bases from V and 2 bases from J, the junction contained 3 bases not matched to a gene. The CDR3 sequence is 13 residues long. CDR3 bases: TGTGCCTGGACCGGGACAGGGCCCTACGAGCAGTACTTC. Its protein is CAWTGTGPYEQYF.

This clonotype was detected many times. The rearrangement joins TRBV28 to TRBJ2-7, with D perhaps matching TRBD1 (5 bases). The germline V gene has CDR1 MDHEN and CDR2 SYDVKM. The V and J ends lost 4 bases and 7 bases respectively, with 20 bases between them. The CDR3 covers 15 residues. The CDR3 protein is CASSSGAGRWDEQYF. Written as DNA, the CDR3 is TGTGCCAGCAGTTCTGGGGCAGGGCGGTGGGATGAGCAGTACTTC.

The chain uses TRBV28 and TRBJ1-5, with D uncertain. Germline loops: CDR1 MDHEN, CDR2 SYDVKM. The V and J ends lost 1 base and 7 bases respectively, with 5 bases between them. This CDR3 is built from 12 residues. Here the CDR3 DNA reads TGTGCCAGCAGTTTATACGAACAGCCCCAGCATTTT. Protein sequence: CASSLYEQPQHF.

This clonotype was recorded at least ten times. The chain has TRBV28 and TRBJ2-7; 11 nucleotides align to TRBD1. Trimming at V came to 6 bases and at J to 4 bases, leaving 8 bases not matched to a gene. Germline V gives CDR1 MDHEN, CDR2 SYDVKM. This CDR3 spans 15 amino acids. The CDR3 sequence is CASRIGQGAFYEQYF. CDR3 nucleotide sequence: TGTGCCAGCAGAATCGGACAGGGGGCGTTTTACGAGCAGTACTTC.

In the case of this clonotype: Since a much larger clone is just one base distant, this may be a read error. The chain is built from TRBV3-1 and TRBJ2-5; D gene uncertain. Trimming took 4 bases from V and 5 from J, leaving 11 bases between them. The CDR3 sequence is 13 residues long. The germline gives CDR1 LGHDT, CDR2 YNNKEL (reference sequence). The CDR3 reads CASSPTLSETQYF. In DNA, the CDR3 is TGTGCCAGCAGCCCTACTTTAAGCGAGACCCAGTACTTC.

There are many counts of this clonotype. The chain carries TRBV2 and TRBJ2-3, with 8 bases lining up with TRBD1. The CDR3 spans 14 residues. J was trimmed by 3 bases and V by 6 bases; bases with no gene match: 5. CDR1 and CDR2 from the germline V gene are SNHLY and FYNNEI. The CDR3 nucleotides are TGTGCCAGCAGCCCCAGGGGGCGAACAGATACGCAGTATTTT. This gives the protein CASSPRGRTDTQYF.

This clonotype came up a few times. The chain is built from TRBV19 and TRBJ1-5; 10 nucleotides agree with TRBD1. Germline V gene lookup returns CDR1 LNHDA and CDR2 SQIVND (reference sequence). J gave up 4 bases and V 5 bases, and 5 bases lay outside the gene matches. The CDR3 contains 15 residues. DNA for the CDR3: TGTGCCAGTAGTCCTTTGGACAGGGGGAATCAGCCCCAGCATTTT. It yields the protein CASSPLDRGNQPQHF. The whole variable domain, filled in from reference TRBV19 and TRBJ1-5, reads DGGITQSPKYLFRKEGQNVTLSCEQNLNHDAMYWYRQDPGQGLRLIYYSQIVNDFQKGDIAEGYSVSREKKESFPLTVTSAQKNPTAFYLCASSPLDRGNQPQHFGDGTRLSIL.

The chain is built from TRBV28 and TRBJ2-3; the D gene is possibly TRBD1 (5 bases). Trimming cost V 6 bases and J 1 base, with 8 bases left between them. The CDR3 totals 13 residues. Germline-derived CDR1 and CDR2 are MDHEN and SYDVKM. The CDR3 spells CASRVQGTDTQYF. The CDR3 DNA reads as TGTGCCAGCAGGGTACAGGGCACAGATACGCAGTATTTT.

The V call is TRBV10-2, the J call TRBJ2-5; TRBD2 aligns across 8 bases. Trimming cost V 2 bases and J 3 bases; bases outside gene matches: 11. CDR1 is WSHSY and CDR2 is SAAADI in the germline V gene. The CDR3 is made up of 17 amino acids. CDR3 sequence: CASSEPSGGLTKETQYF. DNA of the CDR3: TGCGCCAGCAGTGAGCCTTCGGGGGGGCTGACTAAAGAGACCCAGTACTTC.

At least ten counts were recorded for this clonotype. The CDR3 reads CASSPSTGFEAFF. The DNA of the CDR3 is TGTGCCAGCAGCCCCTCGACAGGGTTTGAGGCTTTCTTT. The V call is TRBV3-1, the J call TRBJ1-1; 7 positions agree with TRBD1. The V and J ends lost 4 bases and 11 bases, in that order; junction bases with no gene match: 10. This CDR3 comprises 13 residues. CDR1 is LGHDT and CDR2 is YNNKEL in the germline V gene (reference sequence). The entire variable domain, with the rest obtained from reference TRBV3-1 and TRBJ1-1, is as follows: DTAVSQTPKYLVTQMGNDKSIKCEQNLGHDTMYWYKQDSKKFLKIMFSYNNKELIINETVPNRFSPKSPDKAHLNLHINSLELGDSAVYFCASSPSTGFEAFFGQGTRLTVV.

This clonotype was recorded many times. The chain uses TRBV7-9 and TRBJ2-7; D is unresolved. Per germline, CDR1 SEHNR and CDR2 FQNEAQ (reference sequence). V gave up 3 bases and J gave up 5 bases, with 11 bases separating them. The CDR3 length is 13 residues. The CDR3 nucleotides are TGTGCCAGCAGCTTTTGGCAAGATAACGAGCAGTACTTC. Encoded protein: CASSFWQDNEQYF.

Many counts were recorded for this clonotype. V is TRBV6-9 and J is TRBJ1-2; 12 bases align to TRBD1. The CDR3 covers 16 residues. The J segment lost 8 bases and the V segment lost 4 bases, leaving 11 bases of the junction unmatched. From germline, CDR1 is MNHGY and CDR2 SVAAGI. This chain's CDR3 is CASSSYGTGGATGYTF. The CDR3, as DNA: TGTGCCAGCAGTTCCTATGGGACAGGGGGCGCAACCGGCTACACCTTC.

In its sample, this clonotype was seen once. The chain employs TRBV7-9 and TRBJ2-3, with D possibly TRBD2 on 6 matching bases. V lost 3 bases, J lost 0 bases, and 16 bases lay in between. This CDR3 comprises 17 residues. CDR1 is SEHNR, CDR2 FQNEAQ, per germline (reference sequence). CDR3 coding DNA: TGTGCCAGCAGCTTCTTCGGACTAATCGCGAGCACAGATACGCAGTATTTT. It specifies CASSFFGLIASTDTQYF.

This clonotype was counted many times. V usage is TRBV29-1 and J usage is TRBJ2-3; possibly TRBD2 for D (6 bases). Per germline, CDR1 SQVTM and CDR2 ANQGSEA. The CDR3 spans 12 residues. The CDR3 spells CSESRGLDTQYF. The CDR3 nucleotides read TGCAGTGAATCGCGGGGACTAGATACGCAGTATTTT.

The V and J genes are TRBV7-2 and TRBJ2-5, with a possible D match to TRBD1 (5 bases). The CDR3 consists of 14 residues. V lost 6 bases and J 2 bases, leaving 13 bases between the germline ends. The germline V gene encodes CDR1 SGHTA and CDR2 FQGNSA. CDR3 in amino acids: CASRGAWDQETQYF. CDR3 nucleotide sequence: TGTGCCAGCAGAGGGGCCTGGGATCAAGAGACCCAGTACTTC. The variable domain in full, with the rest retrieved from reference TRBV7-2 and TRBJ2-5, is GAGVSQSPSNKVTEKGKDVELRCDPISGHTALYWYRQSLGQGLEFLIYFQGNSAPDKSGLPSDRFSAERTGGSVSTLTIQRTQQEDSAVYLCASRGAWDQETQYFGPGTRLLVL.

The chain employs TRBV7-9 and TRBJ2-7; 10 positions match TRBD1. The germline V gene has CDR1 SEHNR and CDR2 FQNEAQ (reference sequence). The CDR3 has 17 amino acids. Losses at the gene ends were 5 bases for V and 6 bases for J; bases not matched to a gene: 16. The CDR3 loop is CASSTHRGGTGDSEQYF. The DNA for the CDR3 is TGTGCCAGCAGCACCCACCGAGGCGGGACAGGGGACTCCGAGCAGTACTTC. Filled out from reference TRBV7-9 and TRBJ2-7, the complete variable domain reads DTGVSQNPRHKITKRGQNVTFRCDPISEHNRLYWYRQTLGQGPEFLTYFQNEAQLEKSRLLSDRFSAERPKGSFSTLEIQRTEQGDSAMYLCASSTHRGGTGDSEQYFGPGTRLTVT.

The chain couples TRBV6-1 to TRBJ2-2; maybe TRBD2 (6 bases). V was cut by 6 bases and J by 6 bases, with 14 bases left in between. Germline V gene data show CDR1 as MNHNS and CDR2 as SASEGT. The CDR3 totals 14 residues. CDR3 sequence reads: CASSGTLGAGELFF. CDR3 nucleotide sequence: TGTGCCAGCAGCGGGACTCTAGGCGCCGGGGAGCTGTTTTTT.

This clonotype has ten or more counts. The chain recombines TRBV10-3 with TRBJ2-2; tentatively, D is TRBD2 (5 bases). V lost 8 bases to trimming and J lost 7 bases, with 11 bases between them. The CDR3 totals 12 residues. Per germline, CDR1 ENHRY and CDR2 SYGVKD. The CDR3 coding sequence is TGTGCCATCCTACCGGGGAGCGGGGAGCTGTTTTTT. Amino acid sequence: CAILPGSGELFF.